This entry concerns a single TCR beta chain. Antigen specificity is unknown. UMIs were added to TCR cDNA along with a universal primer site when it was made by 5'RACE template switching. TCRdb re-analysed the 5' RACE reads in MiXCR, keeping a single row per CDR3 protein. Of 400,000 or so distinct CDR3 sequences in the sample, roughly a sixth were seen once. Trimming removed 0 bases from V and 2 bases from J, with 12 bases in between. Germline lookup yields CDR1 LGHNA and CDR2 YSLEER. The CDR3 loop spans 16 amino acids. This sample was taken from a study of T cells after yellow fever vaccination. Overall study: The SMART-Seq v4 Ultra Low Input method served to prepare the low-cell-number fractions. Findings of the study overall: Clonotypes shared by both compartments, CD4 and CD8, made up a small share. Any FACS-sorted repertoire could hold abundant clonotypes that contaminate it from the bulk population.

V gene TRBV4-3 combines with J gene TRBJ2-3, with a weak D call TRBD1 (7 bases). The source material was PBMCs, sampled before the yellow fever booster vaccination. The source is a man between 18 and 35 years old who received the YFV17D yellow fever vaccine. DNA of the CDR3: TGCGCCAGCAGCCAAGATCGGAGGGGGCTCACAGATACGCAGTATTTT. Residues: CASSQDRRGLTDTQYF.